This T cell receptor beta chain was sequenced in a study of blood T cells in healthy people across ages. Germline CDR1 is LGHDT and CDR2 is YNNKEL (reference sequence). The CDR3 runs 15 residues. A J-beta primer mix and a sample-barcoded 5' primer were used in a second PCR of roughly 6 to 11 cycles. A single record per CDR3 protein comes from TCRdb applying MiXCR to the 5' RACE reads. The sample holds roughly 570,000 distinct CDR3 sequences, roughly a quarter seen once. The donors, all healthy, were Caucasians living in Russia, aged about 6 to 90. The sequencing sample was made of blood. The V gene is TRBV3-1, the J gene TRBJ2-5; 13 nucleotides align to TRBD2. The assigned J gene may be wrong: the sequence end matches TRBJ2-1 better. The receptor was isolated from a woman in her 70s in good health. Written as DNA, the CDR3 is TGTGCCAGCACCGTACTAGCGGGGGGGGGCAATGAGCAGTTCTTC. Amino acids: CASTVLAGGGNEQFF.